This T cell receptor (beta chain) was documented in a study of spatial heterogeneity in lung cancer. Study-level information: Alpha-chain sequences were detected in numbers that were consistently lower than beta-chain sequences. Across the raw uncorrected reads, a unique TCR and UMI combination was observed, on average, more than ten times.

Unique molecular identifiers, one per molecule, were present on every TCR cDNA molecule. Via MiXCR, TCRdb re-called the 5' RACE reads, giving one row per CDR3 protein. The sample holds thousands of distinct CDR3 sequences; about 7% are singletons and the top ten take roughly 20%. This clonotype is labeled medium-sized. Indicated time point: sample taken at primary tumor resection. From tumor, nontumor lung or frozen PBMC, whole RNA was taken unsorted for sequencing. The J segment lost 1 base and the V segment lost 3 bases, leaving 6 bases of the junction unmatched. CDR3 size: 18 residues. Germline loops: CDR1 MGHRA, CDR2 YSYEKL.

V usage is TRBV4-1 and J usage is TRBJ2-3; TRBD2 aligns across 14 bases. The receptor was derived from a male donor with early-stage non-small cell lung cancer. The sample in question was normal lung tissue next to the tumor, obtained at surgery. DNA of the CDR3: TGCGCCAGCAGCCAGCCCGGACTAGCGGGAGGCGGCACAGATACGCAGTATTTT. Amino acid sequence: CASSQPGLAGGGTDTQYF.